The 7 T cell receptor beta chains below come from one sample, sequenced in a study of Ad26.COV2.S vaccination and SARS-CoV-2 variants. Treatment in this sample: 15 to 20 received Ad26.COV2.S at low or high dose, single or two shots; 5 received placebo; per-sample allocation not given. The investigators took samples on day 63 after the first vaccine or placebo injection. Profiled with immunoSEQ multiplex PCR; TCRdb holds only in-frame clones, not every one. The profile shows 440,000 or so clones, nearly 90% of them singletons. Sequences were derived from peripheral blood, sampled in a trial of Ad26.COV2.S vaccine versus placebo. These receptors all stem from a person aged 18-65 years who received the Ad26.COV2.S COVID-19 vaccine or a placebo.

The chain couples TRBV5-1 to TRBJ2-1; the match to TRBD2 covers 9 bases. Trimming took 4 bases from V and 8 from J; bases not matched to a gene: 10. Per germline, CDR1 SGHRS and CDR2 YFSETQ. The CDR3 covers 15 residues. CDR3 bases: TGCGCCAGCAGCCCCACCGGGACTAGCCCCCATGAGCAGTTCTTC. It encodes CASSPTGTSPHEQFF.

J is TRBJ1-2 and V is TRBV18; TRBD1 matches at 10 bases. V was pared by 5 bases and J by 3 bases, with 6 bases of the junction left unmatched. CDR3 length equals 15 residues. The germline CDR1 and CDR2 sequences are KGHSH and LQKENI. CDR3 amino acids: CASSMDRGEHYGYTF. The CDR3 region has the DNA TGTGCCAGCTCAATGGACAGGGGGGAACACTATGGCTACACCTTC.

This clone was counted a single time. This chain connects TRBV5-1 to TRBJ2-3, with 8 bases lining up with TRBD2. In germline, CDR1 is SGHRS, CDR2 YFSETQ. The CDR3 contains 15 residues. V lost 4 bases, J lost 3 bases, and 7 bases stayed unmatched. The CDR3: CASSRSGTSTDTQYF. The DNA for the CDR3 is TGCGCCAGCAGCCGTAGCGGGACGTCAACAGATACGCAGTATTTT. Together with reference TRBV5-1 and TRBJ2-3, the CDR3 gives the full variable domain: KAGVTQTPRYLIKTRGQQVTLSCSPISGHRSVSWYQQTPGQGLQFLFEYFSETQRNKGNFPGRFSGRQFSNSRSEMNVSTLELGDSALYLCASSRSGTSTDTQYFGPGTRLTVL.

The genes are TRBV27 and TRBJ2-1, with 8 positions matching TRBD2. CDR1 MNHEY and CDR2 SMNVEV come from the germline V gene (reference sequence). The CDR3 has 16 residues. J gave up 1 base and V 8 bases, and 10 bases lay outside the gene matches. This CDR3 reads CASQLSAGGSYNEQFF. The CDR3 DNA sequence: TGTGCCAGCCAATTATCGGCGGGGGGATCCTACAATGAGCAGTTCTTC.

V and J are TRBV3-1 (or the pseudogene TRBV3-2) and TRBJ1-1; D is undetermined. Germline V CDR1 and CDR2: LGHDT, YNNKEL (reference sequence). V lost 4 bases, J lost 0 bases, and 12 bases lay in between. The CDR3 is 15 residues long. In DNA form, the CDR3 reads TGTGCCAGCAGCCCCCTCAGAGCAATGAACACTGAAGCTTTCTTT. This gives the protein CASSPLRAMNTEAFF.

The rearrangement links TRBV29-1 to TRBJ1-3, with 7 bases that match TRBD1. The CDR3 is 15 amino acids. CDR1 is SQVTM, CDR2 ANQGSEA, per germline. Trimming removed 6 bases from V and 2 bases from J; junction bases left unmatched: 10. CDR3 in DNA: TGCAGCGTCTCCACACGACAGGGCCCTGGAAACACCATATATTTT. This encodes CSVSTRQGPGNTIYF.

This rearrangement joins TRBV6-5 to TRBJ2-2; D unresolved. This CDR3 contains 16 residues. The ends were cut back, 3 bases at V and 0 bases at J, with 11 bases in the middle. Germline CDR1 and CDR2: MNHEY and SVGAGI. Here the CDR3 DNA reads TGTGCCAGCAGTTATACCGACCCCTCGAACACCGGGGAGCTGTTTTTT. Its protein product is CASSYTDPSNTGELFF.